The subject of this entry is one T cell receptor (beta chain). TCRdb keeps only in-frame clones here, not all; method: immunoSEQ multiplex PCR. This table has roughly 100,000 clones, 80% to 90% appearing once. The sample belongs to a study of control samples from healthy donors and cancer patients. Trimming stripped 2 bases from V and 6 bases from J, with 10 bases between. Germline V gives CDR1 MNHNY, CDR2 SVGAGI (reference sequence). This CDR3 region has 13 residues. The specimen was blood. J is TRBJ1-2 and V is TRBV6-6; D is possibly TRBD1 (5 bases). The source is a woman aged 45 to 65 in good health. The CDR3 loop is CASSYKGLDGYTF. As DNA, the CDR3 is TGTGCCAGCAGTTACAAGGGGTTGGATGGCTACACCTTC.